These 27 T cell receptor beta chains originate from one sample sequenced in a study of blood T cell repertoires in COVID-19. The table came from immunoSEQ multiplex PCR; TCRdb's copy has only in-frame clones and leaves some out. The sample consists of 100,000 to 150,000 clones, 85% of them appearing once. The sequencing input was peripheral blood. The receptors shown here come from a man at least 80 years old with active or convalescent COVID-19.

The chain has TRBV5-1 and TRBJ1-4; D remains ambiguous. Germline lookup yields CDR1 SGHRS and CDR2 YFSETQ. This CDR3 has 18 amino acids. With 0 bases removed from V and 0 bases from J, the gap between germline ends came to 15 bases. CDR3 in amino acids: CASSLGLDTRATNEKLFF. The DNA of the CDR3 is TGCGCCAGCAGCTTGGGCCTTGATACCCGCGCAACTAATGAAAAACTGTTTTTT.

The rearrangement joins TRBV24-1 to TRBJ2-3; 9 bases are shared with TRBD1. V was pared by 9 bases and J by 0 bases, with 6 bases of the junction left unmatched. CDR3 size: 15 residues. CDR1 and CDR2 (germline): KGHDR, SFDVKD. CDR3 sequence: CATGADRGSTDTQYF. The CDR3, as DNA: TGTGCCACCGGCGCGGACAGGGGTAGCACAGATACGCAGTATTTT.

The genes are TRBV2 and TRBJ2-1; 10 bases match TRBD2. The CDR3 loop spans 15 amino acids. V lost 7 bases, J lost 7 bases, and 10 bases stayed unmatched. CDR1 and CDR2 (germline): SNHLY, FYNNEI. CDR3 loop: CASTLERGGGNEQFF. CDR3 sequence (DNA): TGTGCCAGCACTCTGGAGCGGGGGGGAGGAAATGAGCAGTTCTTC.

There are a few counts of this clone. The chain has TRBV7-2 and TRBJ2-3; D is possibly TRBD2 (5 bases). The V end was cut by 1 base, the J end by 3 bases, with 14 bases between. The length of the CDR3 is 16 residues. Germline values: CDR1 SGHTA, CDR2 FQGNSA. DNA for the CDR3: TGTGCCAGCAGCTTAGATCGGGGTCGGGGAACAGATACGCAGTATTTT. Translated, it gives CASSLDRGRGTDTQYF.

V and J are TRBV4-2 and TRBJ1-2, with D uncertain. Trimming removed 1 base at V and 4 bases at J, with 13 bases between. Germline V gene data show CDR1 as LGHNA and CDR2 as YNFKEQ. The CDR3 loop spans 15 amino acids. Here the CDR3 reads CASSQVGQAAYGYTF. CDR3 DNA: TGTGCCAGCAGCCAAGTCGGCCAGGCCGCCTATGGCTACACCTTC.

This sequence joins TRBV5-1 and TRBJ2-1; D is uncertain. Trimming pared 0 bases from V and 7 bases from J, leaving 11 bases between. This CDR3 is 14 amino acids long. Germline lookup yields CDR1 SGHRS and CDR2 YFSETQ. The CDR3 coding sequence is TGCGCCAGCAGCTTGGCTGACATTAGGAATGAGCAGTTCTTC. It yields the protein CASSLADIRNEQFF.

The rearrangement joins TRBV2 to TRBJ1-5, with 8 bases fitting TRBD1. Trimming took 3 bases from V and 5 from J; bases not matched to a gene: 6. Per germline, CDR1 SNHLY and CDR2 FYNNEI. This CDR3 region has 15 residues. The CDR3 loop reads CASSEDRVLHQPQHF. The DNA for the CDR3 is TGTGCCAGCAGTGAGGACAGGGTTCTCCATCAGCCCCAGCATTTT.

The V and J genes are TRBV7-7 and TRBJ2-1; 12 bases match TRBD2. Unmatched junction bases numbered 10, after V lost 5 bases and J lost 8 bases. Looked up from germline, CDR1 is SSHAT and CDR2 is FNYEAQ (reference sequence). The CDR3 loop spans 16 amino acids. In DNA form, the CDR3 reads TGTGCCAGCAGCCCTAGCGGGGGGGCCTCGTTTGATGAGCAGTTCTTC. This encodes CASSPSGGASFDEQFF.

This chain links TRBV19 with TRBJ2-4, with TRBD1 matching 7 bases. CDR1 is LNHDA and CDR2 is SQIVND in the germline V gene (reference sequence). V dropped 7 bases and J dropped 6; count of bases not matched to a gene: 9. This CDR3 is 14 amino acids long. CDR3 nucleotides: TGTGCCAGTAATAACAGGGGCGACTTAAACATTCAGTACTTC. It translates to CASNNRGDLNIQYF.

This sequence joins TRBV3-1 (or the pseudogene TRBV3-2) and TRBJ2-6; no definite D call. Per the germline V gene, CDR1 is LGHDT and CDR2 is YNNKEL (reference sequence). Trimming took off 4 bases at V and 4 bases at J, with 8 bases between the two ends. The CDR3 is 14 residues long. CDR3 DNA sequence: TGTGCCAGCAGCCCTTTCTTAGGGGCCAACGTCCTGACTTTC. Encoded protein: CASSPFLGANVLTF.

The chain links TRBV18 to TRBJ1-1; 9 bases are shared with TRBD1. The CDR3 is 13 amino acids. The germline gives CDR1 KGHSH, CDR2 LQKENI. Unmatched junction bases numbered 2, after V lost 5 bases and J lost 4 bases. The CDR3 nucleotides are TGTGCCAGCTCAATACAGGGGGCCACTGAAGCTTTCTTT. Its translation is CASSIQGATEAFF.

This clone was observed a single time. This chain links TRBV28 with TRBJ1-2; D unresolved. Trimming left V 3 bases short and J 2 bases short, with 7 bases between. Germline V CDR1 and CDR2: MDHEN, SYDVKM. CDR3 size: 13 residues. Written as DNA, the CDR3 is TGTGCCAGCAGTTTTGGACTAAACTATGGCTACACCTTC. Amino acids: CASSFGLNYGYTF.

Written as DNA, the CDR3 is TGTGCCAGCAGCCTCGCTGGACAGGGCTACACCTTC. It yields the protein CASSLAGQGYTF. The chain combines TRBV7-2 with TRBJ1-2; D is possibly TRBD1 (6 bases). The germline V and J ends were trimmed by 5 bases and 8 bases, with 12 bases remaining between them. Germline V gene sequence: CDR1 SGHTA, CDR2 FQGNSA. CDR3 length equals 12 residues. Variable domain in full (rest from reference TRBV7-2 and TRBJ1-2): GAGVSQSPSNKVTEKGKDVELRCDPISGHTALYWYRQSLGQGLEFLIYFQGNSAPDKSGLPSDRFSAERTGGSVSTLTIQRTQQEDSAVYLCASSLAGQGYTFGSGTRLTVV.

As to this clone: One junction end does not reproduce the germline sequence, and a read error may be involved. The chain recombines TRBV14 with TRBJ2-1; 9 positions match TRBD1. The CDR3 has 13 residues. Germline V gene sequence: CDR1 SGHDN, CDR2 FVKESK. The CDR3 is CASSQELGQGILF. CDR3 nucleotides: TGTGCCAGCAGCCAAGAATTGGGACAGGGAATACTCTTC.

V usage is TRBV12-3 or TRBV12-4 and J usage is TRBJ1-1; the D is unclear. CDR3 length: 13 amino acids. Trimming took 3 bases from V and 1 from J, leaving 6 bases between them. The CDR3 here is CASSFRSNTEAFF. The CDR3 bases are TGTGCCAGCAGTTTCAGATCGAACACTGAAGCTTTCTTT.

V usage is TRBV2 and J usage is TRBJ2-7, with TRBD2 matching over 16 bases. V trimming: 4 bases; J trimming: 0 bases; junction bases outside the gene matches: 12. This CDR3 spans 20 amino acids. The germline CDR1 and CDR2 sequences are SNHLY and FYNNEI. CDR3 sequence (DNA): TGTGCCAGCAGTGTCCCGGGACTAGCGGGAGGGCCCATGAGCTCCTACGAGCAGTACTTC. Its protein is CASSVPGLAGGPMSSYEQYF.

The rearrangement links TRBV6-5 to TRBJ1-5; D unresolved. V gave up 8 bases and J gave up 10 bases, with 21 bases separating them. The CDR3 runs to 14 residues. CDR1 is MNHEY, CDR2 SVGAGI, per germline. The CDR3 bases are TGTGCCAGCCAAGGACGGGCGGGCGTCGGACCCCAGCATTTT. Protein product: CASQGRAGVGPQHF.

This clone was detected only once. The V and J genes are TRBV24-1 and TRBJ1-2, with 7 nucleotides matching TRBD1. With 2 bases clipped from V and 8 bases from J, the junction kept 7 bases outside the gene matches. Germline CDR1 KGHDR, CDR2 SFDVKD. The CDR3 covers 14 residues. DNA for the CDR3: TGTGCCACCAGTGATTCAGGACAGGCGAGAGGCTACACCTTC. Translated: CATSDSGQARGYTF.

The genes are TRBV25-1 and TRBJ2-1, with D perhaps matching TRBD2 (5 bases). The ends were cut back, 8 bases at V and 6 bases at J, with 11 bases in the middle. Per germline, CDR1 MGHDK and CDR2 SYGVNS. The CDR3 loop spans 12 amino acids. The DNA for the CDR3 is TGTGCCAGCGGGCGAGGGCTCAATGAGCAGTTCTTC. It translates to CASGRGLNEQFF.

The rearrangement joins TRBV27 to TRBJ2-7; maybe TRBD2 (6 bases). The CDR3 loop spans 14 amino acids. CDR1 MNHEY and CDR2 SMNVEV come from the germline V gene (reference sequence). V lost 1 base and J lost 3, with 10 bases in between. Here the CDR3 reads CASSLYPGGYEQYF. CDR3 DNA sequence: TGTGCCAGCAGTTTATACCCCGGGGGCTACGAGCAGTACTTC.

This clone is a singleton in its sample. This sequence joins TRBV7-9 and TRBJ1-4; D not certain. The CDR3 is 13 residues long. CDR1 SEHNR and CDR2 FQNEAQ come from the germline V gene (reference sequence). V was trimmed by 2 bases and J by 8 bases, leaving 9 bases between them. CDR3 DNA sequence: TGTGCCAGCAGCTTAAGGCGGTCCGAAAAACTGTTTTTT. It is translated as CASSLRRSEKLFF.

The chain recombines TRBV4-2 with TRBJ1-2; D might be TRBD1 (5 bases). CDR3 size: 17 residues. Germline CDR1 LGHNA, CDR2 YNFKEQ. Trimming shortened V by 1 base and J by 4 bases, and 19 bases separated the two germline ends. In DNA, the CDR3 is TGTGCCAGCAGCCAAGGGCAATCGACGGGGGGTTCCTATGGCTACACCTTC. It translates to CASSQGQSTGGSYGYTF.

The chain joins TRBV6-6 to TRBJ1-1, with D perhaps TRBD1 (5 bases). Trimming shortened V by 4 bases and J by 3 bases, and 18 bases separated the two germline ends. Germline V gives CDR1 MNHNY, CDR2 SVGAGI (reference sequence). The CDR3 consists of 16 residues. The CDR3 spells CASSSEPGRVHTEAFF. The CDR3 DNA reads TGTGCCAGCAGTTCCGAACCAGGCAGGGTTCACACTGAAGCTTTCTTT.

V is TRBV6-5 and J is TRBJ2-5; the match to TRBD2 covers 8 bases. Germline CDR1 and CDR2: MNHEY and SVGAGI. The CDR3 has 14 residues. V was clipped by 8 bases and J by 4 bases; unmatched bases: 9. The CDR3 loop is CASGNGGAGETQYF. The DNA for the CDR3 is TGTGCCAGCGGCAACGGGGGGGCGGGAGAGACCCAGTACTTC.

This chain uses TRBV7-2 with TRBJ2-2; D is possibly TRBD1 (8 bases). CDR1 is SGHTA, CDR2 FQGNSA, per germline. V dropped 4 bases and J dropped 4 bases, with 22 bases sitting between them. The CDR3 spans 18 residues. The DNA for the CDR3 is TGTGCCAGCAGCTCTCAGACAGGGGATGCGGGAGCCACCGGGGAGCTGTTTTTT. Translating it yields CASSSQTGDAGATGELFF.

J is TRBJ2-5 and V is TRBV4-2; TRBD2 matches at 8 bases. This CDR3 is built from 18 residues. V gave up 2 bases and J gave up 3 bases; unmatched junction bases: 14. Germline V CDR1 and CDR2: LGHNA, YNFKEQ. CDR3 residues: CASSQLSGSKSREETQYF. The CDR3 DNA is TGTGCCAGCAGCCAACTAAGCGGGAGTAAGTCCCGAGAAGAGACCCAGTACTTC.

V is TRBV27 and J is TRBJ1-4, with 7 bases matching TRBD1. The germline V gene encodes CDR1 MNHEY and CDR2 SMNVEV (reference sequence). V lost 8 bases, J lost 0 bases, and 9 bases stayed unmatched. The CDR3 totals 16 residues. CDR3 sequence: CASYGTEIPTNEKLFF. The CDR3 nucleotides read TGTGCCAGCTACGGGACAGAGATACCAACTAATGAAAAACTGTTTTTT.